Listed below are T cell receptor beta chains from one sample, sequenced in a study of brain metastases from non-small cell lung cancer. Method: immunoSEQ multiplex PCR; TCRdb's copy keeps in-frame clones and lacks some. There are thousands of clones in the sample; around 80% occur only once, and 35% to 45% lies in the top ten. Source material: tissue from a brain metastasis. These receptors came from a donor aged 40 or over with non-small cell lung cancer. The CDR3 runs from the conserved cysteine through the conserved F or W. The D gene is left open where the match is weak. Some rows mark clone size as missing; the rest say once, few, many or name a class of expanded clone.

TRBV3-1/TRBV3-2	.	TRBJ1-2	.	CASSRTEDYGYTF	TGTGCCAGCAGCCGGACCGAGGACTATGGCTACACCTTC
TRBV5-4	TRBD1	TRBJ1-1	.	CASSQGQGLNTEAFF	TGTGCCAGCAGCCAGGGACAGGGTTTGAACACTGAAGCTTTCTTT
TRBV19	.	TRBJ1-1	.	CASSMGPGRGTEAFF	TGTGCCAGTAGTATGGGACCGGGCAGGGGCACTGAAGCTTTCTTT
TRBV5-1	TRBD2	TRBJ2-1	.	CASSLELAGYNEQFF	TGCGCCAGCAGCTTGGAGCTAGCGGGCTACAATGAGCAGTTCTTC
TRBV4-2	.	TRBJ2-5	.	CASSQSQGGQETQYF	TGTGCCAGCAGCCAATCACAGGGAGGCCAAGAGACCCAGTACTTC
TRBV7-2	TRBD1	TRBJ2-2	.	CASSKRTQGAGELFF	TGTGCCAGCAGCAAAAGGACACAGGGGGCCGGGGAGCTGTTTTTT
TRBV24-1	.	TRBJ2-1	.	CATSPTGNEQFF	TGTGCCACCAGCCCTACGGGAAATGAGCAGTTCTTC
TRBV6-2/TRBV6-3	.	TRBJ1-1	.	CASSYEARTEAFF	TGTGCCAGCAGTTATGAAGCGAGAACTGAAGCTTTCTTT
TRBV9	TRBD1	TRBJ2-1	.	CASSPGTGTYNEQFF	TGTGCCAGCAGCCCCGGGACAGGGACGTACAATGAGCAGTTCTTC
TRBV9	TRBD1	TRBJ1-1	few	CASSPQTGGTEAFF	TGTGCCAGCAGCCCCCAGACAGGGGGGACGGAAGCTTTCTTT
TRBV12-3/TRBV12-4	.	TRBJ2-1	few	CASSSGGEQFF	TGTGCCAGCAGTTCAGGAGGTGAGCAGTTCTTC
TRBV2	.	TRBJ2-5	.	CASRADQETQYF	TGTGCCAGCAGGGCAGACCAAGAGACCCAGTACTTC
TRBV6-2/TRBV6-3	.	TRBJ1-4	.	CASSYSAGTVEKLFF	TGTGCCAGCAGTTATTCGGCAGGAACAGTCGAGAAACTGTTTTTT
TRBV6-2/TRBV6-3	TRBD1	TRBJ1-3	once	CASSPGMTGTGNTIYF	TGTGCCAGCAGCCCTGGGATGACAGGGACTGGAAACACCATATATTTT
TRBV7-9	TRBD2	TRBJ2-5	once	CASRQGTKETQYF	TGTGCCAGCCGCCAAGGGACTAAAGAGACCCAGTACTTC
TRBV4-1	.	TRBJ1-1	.	CASSAHGGTEAFF	TGCGCCAGCAGCGCCCATGGTGGTACTGAAGCTTTCTTT
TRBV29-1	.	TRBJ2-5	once	CSVEPGETQYF	TGCAGCGTTGAGCCTGGCGAGACCCAGTACTTC
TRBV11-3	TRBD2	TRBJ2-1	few	CASSQGLNSYNEQFF	TGTGCCAGCAGCCAGGGACTAAACTCCTACAATGAGCAGTTCTTC
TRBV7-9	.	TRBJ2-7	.	CASSFVGDAYEQYF	TGTGCCAGCAGCTTTGTAGGGGACGCCTACGAGCAGTACTTC
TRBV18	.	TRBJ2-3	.	CASSFIPLDTQYF	TGTGCCAGCTCATTTATCCCACTAGATACGCAGTATTTT
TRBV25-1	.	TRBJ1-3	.	CASHLGNTIYF	TGTGCCAGTCATCTGGGAAACACCATATATTTT
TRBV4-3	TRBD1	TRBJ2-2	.	CASSHHRPGTANTGELFF	TGCGCCAGCAGCCATCATAGGCCCGGGACAGCGAACACCGGGGAGCTGTTTTTT
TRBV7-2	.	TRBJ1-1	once	CASSRTVKNTEAFF	TGTGCCAGCAGCCGGACAGTCAAGAACACTGAAGCTTTCTTT
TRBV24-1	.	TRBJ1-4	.	CATSDASPTNEKLFF	TGTGCCACCAGTGATGCTTCACCAACTAATGAAAAACTGTTTTTT
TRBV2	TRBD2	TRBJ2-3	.	CASGEGNTQYF	TGTGCCAGCGGGGAGGGTAATACGCAGTATTTT
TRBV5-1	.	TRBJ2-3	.	CASSLVGSSTDTQYF	TGCGCCAGCAGCTTGGTCGGATCTAGCACAGATACGCAGTATTTT
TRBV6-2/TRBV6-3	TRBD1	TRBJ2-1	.	CASSQGARFF	TGTGCCAGCAGTCAGGGGGCCCGGTTCTTC
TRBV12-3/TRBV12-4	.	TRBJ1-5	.	CASSLGVTQHF	TGTGCCAGCAGTTTAGGTGTGACCCAGCATTTT